These 10 T cell receptor beta chains originate from one sample sequenced in a study of control samples from healthy donors and cancer patients. TCRdb keeps only in-frame clones here, not all; method: immunoSEQ multiplex PCR. The sample lists a few hundred thousand clones; about nine tenths were seen once. Sequencing was done on a sample of PBMCs. The receptors shown here come from a man aged 35 to 55 with head and neck cancer.

In this sample, this clone turned up once. V and J are TRBV28 and TRBJ2-4; D perhaps matches TRBD2 (6 bases). V lost 8 bases and J lost 6, with 17 bases in between. This CDR3 has 14 residues. The germline CDR1 and CDR2 sequences are MDHEN and SYDVKM. The CDR3 loop reads CASHTLGGRNIQYF. DNA of the CDR3: TGTGCCAGCCACACCCTAGGAGGGCGAAACATTCAGTACTTC.

This clone was seen a single time. The genes are TRBV9 and TRBJ1-1; D is ambiguous. The germline gives CDR1 SGDLS, CDR2 YYNGEE. V was shortened by 3 bases and J by 1 base, with 10 bases between the two germline ends. The length of the CDR3 is 14 residues. The CDR3 region is CASSGFGKNTEAFF. The CDR3 bases are TGTGCCAGCAGCGGGTTTGGTAAGAACACTGAAGCTTTCTTT.

In this sample, this clone turned up once. The chain employs TRBV24-1 and TRBJ2-3, with 7 bases identical to TRBD1. The junction had 5 bases not matched to a gene; V was cut back by 4 bases and J by 2 bases. The germline CDR1 and CDR2 sequences are KGHDR and SFDVKD. CDR3 length equals 15 residues. In DNA, the CDR3 is TGTGCCACCAGTGACCAGACAGGGTCCACAGATACGCAGTATTTT. As protein: CATSDQTGSTDTQYF.

This rearrangement joins TRBV5-4 to TRBJ1-4, with D unresolved. V was pared by 0 bases and J by 0 bases, with 9 bases between. The CDR3 runs 16 residues. Per germline, CDR1 SGHNT and CDR2 YYREEE (reference sequence). The CDR3: CASSLGYGATNEKLFF. CDR3 nucleotides: TGTGCCAGCAGCTTGGGGTACGGTGCAACTAATGAAAAACTGTTTTTT. The full variable domain, completed using reference TRBV5-4 and TRBJ1-4, is ETGVTQSPTHLIKTRGQQVTLRCSSQSGHNTVSWYQQALGQGPQFIFQYYREEENGRGNFPPRFSGLQFPNYSSELNVNALELDDSALYLCASSLGYGATNEKLFFGSGTQLSVL.

The V gene is TRBV28, the J gene TRBJ1-3; 7 bases are a match to TRBD1. V trimming: 5 bases; J trimming: 4 bases; junction bases outside the gene matches: 14. Germline-derived CDR1 and CDR2 are MDHEN and SYDVKM. The CDR3 runs 17 residues. CDR3 in amino acids: CASSKPPTGVRGNTIYF. For the CDR3, the DNA is TGTGCCAGCAGTAAACCCCCAACAGGGGTTCGAGGAAACACCATATATTTT.

V and J are TRBV19 and TRBJ1-1; 7 bases map to TRBD1. Trimming at V came to 3 bases and at J to 3 bases, leaving 1 base not matched to a gene. Per germline, CDR1 LNHDA and CDR2 SQIVND (reference sequence). This CDR3 is 13 amino acids long. In DNA form, the CDR3 reads TGTGCCAGTAGTATGCAGGGGGACACTGAAGCTTTCTTT. Protein: CASSMQGDTEAFF.

This clone is a singleton in its sample. The J gene is TRBJ1-5, the V gene TRBV10-2; D perhaps matches TRBD1 (5 bases). This CDR3 is 15 amino acids long. Germline-derived CDR1 and CDR2 are WSHSY and SAAADI. V lost 0 bases, J lost 4 bases, and 10 bases lay in between. CDR3 in amino acids: CASSESGTQNQPQHF. CDR3 coding DNA: TGCGCCAGCAGTGAGTCGGGGACTCAAAATCAGCCCCAGCATTTT.

This clone occurred once. V is TRBV6-4 and J is TRBJ1-5; 10 bases align to TRBD1. CDR1 is MRHNA, CDR2 SNTAGT, per germline. With 6 bases clipped from V and 7 bases from J, the junction kept 6 bases outside the gene matches. There are 14 residues in the CDR3. The CDR3 nucleotides read TGTGCCAGCAGGGGGACAGGGGCAGGCCAGCCCCAGCATTTT. As protein: CASRGTGAGQPQHF.

The rearrangement joins TRBV9 to TRBJ2-3, with D uncertain. V was cut by 3 bases and J by 6 bases, with 14 bases left in between. Germline lookup yields CDR1 SGDLS and CDR2 YYNGEE. This CDR3 contains 14 residues. For the CDR3, the DNA is TGTGCCAGCAGCGCATCACCCCCGGCGGATACGCAGTATTTT. This sequence encodes CASSASPPADTQYF.

In nucleotides, the CDR3 is TGTGCCAGTAGTCCTCGGGAGGCCAGGGGGCGAAATTCACCCCTCCACTTT. Amino acids: CASSPREARGRNSPLHF. This chain uses TRBV19 with TRBJ1-6; TRBD1 matches at 8 bases. Germline assignment: CDR1 LNHDA and CDR2 SQIVND (reference sequence). The CDR3 is 17 amino acids. Unmatched junction bases numbered 13, after V lost 5 bases and J lost 7 bases.